This T cell receptor (beta chain) was profiled in a study of T-cell memory formation after mild COVID-19. On this clonotype: Antigen: not known.

The study, taken as a whole, reports: A balance of CD4 and CD8 characterized clones contracting day 15 to 85, whereas later expanders leaned CD4+. The CD4+ clones that contracted clustered mainly within CM and EM, and the CD8+ clones concentrated in EMRA. Memory from before infection featured some responding clones, which suggests cross-reactive memory joined.

Deletions cut 0 bases from V and 3 bases from J, with 10 bases between. Germline CDR1 reads SGHRS; CDR2 reads YFSETQ. The CDR3 consists of 14 residues. TCR alpha and TCR beta cDNA libraries carrying sample barcodes and UMIs came from 5'RACE with constant-segment primers. MiXCR, applied by TCRdb to the 5' RACE reads, yields one record per CDR3 protein. Of some 210,000 distinct CDR3 sequences listed, roughly 30% are singletons. Specimen: PBMCs or a T cell subset sorted from them (not recorded which). This TCR was recovered from an adult woman who had mild COVID-19 (a few samples of this study predate the infection). Cell type and time point are not known. The rearrangement links TRBV5-1 to TRBJ2-7; D unresolved. CDR3 protein: CASSLVQPNYEQYF. In DNA form, the CDR3 reads TGCGCCAGCAGCTTGGTACAGCCGAACTACGAGCAGTACTTC.